Each of the 27 T cell receptor beta chains below was sequenced from the same sample in a study of a mutant IDH1 vaccine in newly diagnosed glioma. Their antigens are not known. The repertoire was sequenced with immunoSEQ multiplex PCR; TCRdb's copy has only in-frame clones and lacks some. This sample has around 50,000 clones, with 78% found just once. Indicated time point: week 5, during vaccination. Doses of 300 ug of mutant IDH1 20-mer peptide were given with topical imiquimod. The sample in question was PBMCs, obtained from a glioma patient whose treatment included an IDH1 peptide vaccine. The receptor source for this set is a man aged 50 to 59 with glioma.

This sequence joins TRBV6-5 and TRBJ1-3; D not certain. V was pared by 5 bases and J by 9 bases, with 17 bases between. Germline values: CDR1 MNHEY, CDR2 SVGAGI. The CDR3 has 14 residues. The CDR3 loop reads CASSSDFWGGTIYF. DNA for the CDR3: TGTGCCAGCAGTAGCGACTTTTGGGGTGGCACCATATATTTT.

The rearrangement uses TRBV7-3 and TRBJ1-2, with TRBD1 matching 8 bases. The CDR3 is 15 residues long. V shed 5 bases and J 4 bases; nucleotides not matched to a gene: 9. Per germline, CDR1 SGHTA and CDR2 FQGTGA. CDR3 sequence reads: CASSLGQGRGYGYTF. CDR3 bases: TGTGCCAGCAGCCTCGGACAGGGAAGGGGCTATGGCTACACCTTC.

V and J are TRBV19 and TRBJ1-2; the D gene is possibly TRBD1 (5 bases). The CDR3 has 15 residues. The germline CDR1 and CDR2 sequences are LNHDA and SQIVND (reference sequence). V lost 5 bases, J lost 8 bases, and 21 bases lay in between. The CDR3 DNA follows: TGTGCCAGTAGTTTTCGGGACTCAAGGCTTGGGGGCTACACCTTC. Translated: CASSFRDSRLGGYTF.

The chain combines TRBV7-8 with TRBJ2-5, with a possible D match to TRBD1 (6 bases). The CDR3 sequence is 15 residues long. Germline-derived CDR1 and CDR2 are SGHVS and FQNEAQ. V was shortened by 4 bases and J by 3 bases, with 15 bases between the two germline ends. The CDR3 loop reads CASSSLPTGKETQYF. The CDR3 DNA is TGTGCCAGCAGCTCACTACCTACAGGGAAAGAGACCCAGTACTTC.

This chain connects TRBV7-6 to TRBJ1-2; perhaps TRBD1 as D (6 bases). V shed 5 bases and J shed 7 bases, with 14 bases lying between them. CDR1 is SGHVS, CDR2 FNYEAQ, per germline. CDR3 length: 13 amino acids. CDR3 DNA sequence: TGTGCCAGCAGCCAGGACAGAAGGAGTGGCTACACCTTC. Protein sequence: CASSQDRRSGYTF.

The V and J genes are TRBV5-1 and TRBJ2-3, with 10 bases aligning to TRBD2. Germline V gene sequence: CDR1 SGHRS, CDR2 YFSETQ. V gave up 1 base and J gave up 5 bases; unmatched junction bases: 4. This CDR3 comprises 15 residues. DNA of the CDR3: TGCGCCAGCAGCTTGCCTAGCGGGGGAATAGATACGCAGTATTTT. This encodes CASSLPSGGIDTQYF.

This clone showed up just a few times. This rearrangement joins TRBV11-2 to TRBJ1-1, with D perhaps TRBD1 (5 bases). V was clipped by 4 bases and J by 5 bases, with 14 bases between them. The CDR3 is 14 amino acids. Germline V gene sequence: CDR1 SGHAT, CDR2 FQNNGV. CDR3 sequence reads: CASSSHAGQTEAFF. The CDR3 DNA reads TGTGCCAGCAGCTCCCACGCAGGGCAGACTGAAGCTTTCTTT.

The V call is TRBV27, the J call TRBJ1-2; D may be TRBD1 (5 bases). CDR1 is MNHEY, CDR2 SMNVEV, per germline (reference sequence). This CDR3 region has 16 residues. V gave up 0 bases and J gave up 2 bases, with 13 bases separating them. CDR3 amino acids: CASSLSSPGLNYGYTF. CDR3 nucleotides: TGTGCCAGCAGTTTATCAAGCCCAGGGTTAAACTATGGCTACACCTTC.

The chain is built from TRBV27 and TRBJ2-7; possibly TRBD1 for D (5 bases). The CDR3 runs to 14 residues. V gave up 5 bases and J gave up 7 bases, with 18 bases separating them. Germline loops: CDR1 MNHEY, CDR2 SMNVEV (reference sequence). The CDR3 sequence is CASSPNRPSGEQYF. The CDR3 DNA reads as TGTGCCAGCAGTCCGAATCGACCCTCAGGGGAGCAGTACTTC.

The J gene is TRBJ1-1, the V gene TRBV7-9, with D unclear. The CDR3 has 12 amino acids. Germline V gene sequence: CDR1 SEHNR, CDR2 FQNEAQ (reference sequence). Trimming pared 4 bases from V and 6 bases from J, leaving 9 bases between. CDR3 region: CASSSDFAEAFF. The CDR3 nucleotides read TGTGCCAGCAGCTCCGACTTCGCTGAAGCTTTCTTT.

The chain has TRBV5-5 and TRBJ2-3, with 14 nucleotides matching TRBD2. Germline V gene sequence: CDR1 SGHKS, CDR2 YYEKEE (reference sequence). This CDR3 is built from 19 residues. The ends lost 3 bases at V and 0 bases at J; junction bases unmatched: 9. For the CDR3, the DNA is TGTGCCAGCAGCTCCCGGACTAGCGGGGGGCCGTGGAGCACAGATACGCAGTATTTT. Its protein product is CASSSRTSGGPWSTDTQYF. Full variable domain (remainder filled in from reference TRBV5-5 and TRBJ2-3): DAGVTQSPTHLIKTRGQQVTLRCSPISGHKSVSWYQQVLGQGPQFIFQYYEKEERGRGNFPDRFSARQFPNYSSELNVNALLLGDSALYLCASSSRTSGGPWSTDTQYFGPGTRLTVL.

The CDR3 is CSGGAGPGTEAFF. CDR3 nucleotide sequence: TGCAGCGGGGGTGCGGGGCCGGGCACTGAAGCTTTCTTT. The chain uses TRBV29-1 and TRBJ1-1; D possibly corresponds to TRBD1 (5 bases). The CDR3 length is 13 residues. The germline V gene encodes CDR1 SQVTM and CDR2 ANQGSEA. Trimming pared 7 bases from V and 4 bases from J, leaving 16 bases between.

CDR3 amino acids: CASSLEGLAVETCMNTEAFF. The CDR3 nucleotides are TGTGCCAGCAGCTTAGAGGGGTTGGCGGTTGAGACATGTATGAACACTGAAGCTTTCTTT. V usage is TRBV7-6 and J usage is TRBJ1-1; maybe TRBD1 (5 bases). The CDR3 length is 20 residues. CDR1 and CDR2 from the germline V gene are SGHVS and FNYEAQ. Trimming removed 1 base from V and 0 bases from J, with 24 bases in between.

The V and J genes are TRBV5-4 and TRBJ1-3, with a weak D call TRBD1 (6 bases). The CDR3 covers 15 residues. The germline V gene encodes CDR1 SGHNT and CDR2 YYREEE (reference sequence). Deletions cut 4 bases from V and 2 bases from J, with 13 bases between. The CDR3 here is CASSHRENAGNTIYF. DNA of the CDR3: TGTGCCAGCAGCCACAGGGAGAATGCTGGAAACACCATATATTTT.

The chain couples TRBV28 to TRBJ2-7; D possibly matches TRBD1 or TRBD2 (6 bases each). The V end was cut by 8 bases, the J end by 5 bases, with 22 bases between. Per the germline V gene, CDR1 is MDHEN and CDR2 is SYDVKM. CDR3 length equals 15 residues. Here the CDR3 reads CASETPRGLRNEQYF. As DNA, the CDR3 is TGTGCCAGCGAAACCCCCCGGGGGCTAAGGAACGAGCAGTACTTC.

The DNA of the CDR3 is TGTGCCAGCAGCGCTGGGGCCCCCGGGGGGCAGTACTTC. This sequence encodes CASSAGAPGGQYF. The genes are TRBV9 and TRBJ2-7; D might be TRBD2 (6 bases). Trimming stripped 3 bases from V and 9 bases from J, with 16 bases between. The CDR3 length is 13 residues. The germline CDR1 and CDR2 sequences are SGDLS and YYNGEE. The variable domain in full, completed from reference TRBV9 and TRBJ2-7, reads DSGVTQTPKHLITATGQRVTLRCSPRSGDLSVYWYQQSLDQGLQFLIQYYNGEERAKGNILERFSAQQFPDLHSELNLSSLELGDSALYFCASSAGAPGGQYFGPGTRLTVT.

This sequence joins TRBV6-5 and TRBJ2-5; perhaps D is TRBD1 or TRBD2 (5 bases each). The germline V gene has CDR1 MNHEY and CDR2 SVGAGI. Trimming shortened V by 8 bases and J by 2 bases, and 9 bases separated the two germline ends. The CDR3 is 12 amino acids. The CDR3 reads CASGTLQETQYF. In DNA, the CDR3 is TGTGCCAGCGGGACCCTTCAAGAGACCCAGTACTTC.

The chain recombines TRBV18 with TRBJ1-1; D remains unclear. The CDR3 runs to 14 residues. Per the germline V gene, CDR1 is KGHSH and CDR2 is LQKENI. V lost 3 bases to trimming and J lost 1 base, with 9 bases between them. The CDR3, as DNA: TGTGCCAGCTCACCCCGTGAGGGGAACACTGAAGCTTTCTTT. It is translated as CASSPREGNTEAFF.

This clone was picked up a small number of times. The chain links TRBV6-5 to TRBJ1-1; D remains ambiguous. The CDR3 totals 13 residues. With 6 bases removed from V and 7 bases from J, the gap between germline ends came to 15 bases. CDR1 is MNHEY, CDR2 SVGAGI, per germline. The CDR3 nucleotides are TGTGCCAGCAGCGACAATGGACGGATTGAAGCTTTCTTT. It yields the protein CASSDNGRIEAFF.

The J gene is TRBJ2-7, the V gene TRBV6-5; D gene uncertain. CDR1 and CDR2 (germline): MNHEY, SVGAGI. V was pared by 6 bases and J by 2 bases, with 14 bases between. The length of the CDR3 is 14 residues. The CDR3 DNA sequence: TGTGCCAGCAGCCCCCGGCTCCAAGCCTACGAGCAGTACTTC. Protein product: CASSPRLQAYEQYF.

The V gene is TRBV9, the J gene TRBJ1-6; D is possibly TRBD1 (6 bases). The CDR3 covers 15 residues. Looked up from germline, CDR1 is SGDLS and CDR2 is YYNGEE. V was shortened by 0 bases and J by 5 bases, with 9 bases between the two germline ends. The CDR3 here is CASSVEGGDNSPLHF. CDR3 coding DNA: TGTGCCAGCAGCGTAGAAGGGGGGGATAATTCACCCCTCCACTTT. The entire variable domain, with the rest obtained from reference TRBV9 and TRBJ1-6, is as follows: DSGVTQTPKHLITATGQRVTLRCSPRSGDLSVYWYQQSLDQGLQFLIQYYNGEERAKGNILERFSAQQFPDLHSELNLSSLELGDSALYFCASSVEGGDNSPLHFGNGTRLTVT.

J is TRBJ2-7 and V is TRBV28; 12 bases are shared with TRBD2. Germline CDR1 and CDR2: MDHEN and SYDVKM. The ends lost 7 bases at V and 7 bases at J; junction bases unmatched: 5. The CDR3 spans 13 residues. The CDR3 DNA reads as TGTGCCAGCACCCTAGCGGGGGGGGAGGAGCAGTACTTC. This sequence encodes CASTLAGGEEQYF.

The chain employs TRBV9 and TRBJ1-6, with D hard to call. This CDR3 has 14 residues. Trimming removed 0 bases at V and 10 bases at J, with 11 bases between. Germline assignment: CDR1 SGDLS and CDR2 YYNGEE. The CDR3 region is CASSVGRANSPLHF. The DNA of the CDR3 is TGTGCCAGCAGCGTAGGTAGGGCTAACTCACCCCTCCACTTT.

This chain connects TRBV6-5 to TRBJ2-7; D remains unclear. Deletions cut 10 bases from V and 2 bases from J, with 15 bases between. The length of the CDR3 is 13 residues. Germline lookup yields CDR1 MNHEY and CDR2 SVGAGI. This CDR3 is CATGKGPPYEQYF. The CDR3 bases are TGTGCCACCGGAAAAGGCCCCCCCTACGAGCAGTACTTC.

This chain links TRBV28 with TRBJ2-7; 7 positions agree with TRBD2. This CDR3 is 18 amino acids long. The V and J ends lost 4 bases and 2 bases, in that order; junction bases with no gene match: 17. Germline V gene sequence: CDR1 MDHEN, CDR2 SYDVKM. The CDR3, as DNA: TGTGCCAGCAGTTCTATGGTTTGGGGGGGAGACTCGGCCTACGAGCAGTACTTC. Amino acid sequence: CASSSMVWGGDSAYEQYF. Based on the CDR3 plus reference TRBV28 and TRBJ2-7, the full variable domain is DVKVTQSSRYLVKRTGEKVFLECVQDMDHENMFWYRQDPGLGLRLIYFSYDVKMKEKGDIPEGYSVSREKKERFSLILESASTNQTSMYLCASSSMVWGGDSAYEQYFGPGTRLTVT.

The genes are TRBV19 and TRBJ2-7; 11 nucleotides line up with TRBD1. With 6 bases clipped from V and 0 bases from J, the junction kept 10 bases outside the gene matches. The CDR3 loop spans 17 amino acids. The V gene's germline CDR1 is LNHDA and CDR2 SQIVND (reference sequence). CDR3 protein: CASSVGQGALGSYEQYF. CDR3 coding DNA: TGTGCCAGTAGCGTTGGACAGGGGGCTCTTGGCTCCTACGAGCAGTACTTC. Full variable domain (outside the CDR3, taken from reference TRBV19 and TRBJ2-7): DGGITQSPKYLFRKEGQNVTLSCEQNLNHDAMYWYRQDPGQGLRLIYYSQIVNDFQKGDIAEGYSVSREKKESFPLTVTSAQKNPTAFYLCASSVGQGALGSYEQYFGPGTRLTVT.

V usage is TRBV14 and J usage is TRBJ2-2; D is ambiguous. The CDR3 is 14 amino acids. V lost 4 bases to trimming and J lost 7 bases, with 13 bases between them. Germline values: CDR1 SGHDN, CDR2 FVKESK. The CDR3 nucleotides read TGTGCCAGCAGCCTTCAGGATTTAGGCGGGGAGCTGTTTTTT. Protein sequence: CASSLQDLGGELFF.